This T cell receptor beta chain was identified during a study of blood T cell repertoires in COVID-19. Overall study context: Sites in the United States, Italy and Spain provided acute and convalescent COVID-19 samples.

As processed by the authors: Researchers report that nucleated cell counts were estimated from reference gene primer amplification. The method was immunoSEQ multiplex PCR; TCRdb's version includes in-frame clones alone and lacks a portion of them. That table is the source of V, J and clone size, and D and trimming were worked out from the DNA. The sample contains roughly 220,000 clones, around 84% of which appear only once. This study enrolled people aged roughly 18 to 90 from roughly 22 US geographic areas. Sequenced input: PBMCs or T cells enriched from blood (not recorded which). The sequence was obtained from a man aged 25-40 years with acute COVID-19.

The CDR3 DNA is TGTGCCAGTAGTATAATAACAAGAGGAGGAAACACCATATATTTT. Translating it yields CASSIITRGGNTIYF. The chain combines TRBV19 with TRBJ1-3; D is undetermined. The V end was cut by 2 bases, the J end by 4 bases, with 12 bases between. Germline loops: CDR1 LNHDA, CDR2 SQIVND (reference sequence). This CDR3 is 15 amino acids long.